This T cell receptor beta chain was recorded in a study of radiotherapy plus CTLA-4 blockade in lung cancer (dated by TCRdb to the late 2010s). Looking at the study overall: Among the enrolled patients, around 17% had an objective response, and around 31% reached disease control.

Study-level results and caveats: After treatment with radiotherapy and ipilimumab, TCR clones that originated in tumors expanded in peripheral blood. The strongest predictors of response, as reported, were early dynamic changes in blood T cell clones along with a rise in serum interferon-beta after radiation.

In the case of this clone: There is no known antigen for this receptor. No qualities accompany the bases; no much larger clone lies one base away.

Including cysteine and phenylalanine, the CDR3 has 17 amino acids. The only DNA kept is the CDR3, 51 bases in frame from the first base. Germline trimming: 5 bases from V, 4 bases from J; junction bases outside gene matches: 10. CDR1 SEHNR and CDR2 FQNEAQ are derived from the germline V gene (reference sequence). The protocol used for the library was the immunoSEQ multiplex PCR assay. Imported from immuneACCESS, the table was reduced by TCRdb to in-frame sequences with V and J called. These copies leave out some clones; in studies compared against another copy, an unresolved V gene accounts for under half, and the cause of the remainder is not known. The sample records fewer than 85,000 clones, around 87% of which are singletons. Of the sample, around 0.85% is held by the ten largest clones. In this study, focal radiation therapy paired with CTLA-4 blockade (ipilimumab) was tested in patients who had chemo-refractory metastatic non-small-cell lung cancer.

The source material was peripheral blood, sampled from a patient treated with radiotherapy plus ipilimumab. This clonotype was obtained from a human donor with non-small cell lung cancer who had stable disease on radiotherapy plus ipilimumab. This chain joins TRBV7-9 to TRBJ1-6; 8 junctional bases match TRBD1. The DNA sequence is TGTGCCAGCAGCCCTTCAGGGGGCATAGGATATAATTCACCCCTCCACTTT. This gives the protein CASSPSGGIGYNSPLHF.